The 23 T cell receptor beta chains below all came from one sample that was sequenced in a study of T cell repertoires in cytomegalovirus infection. Via MiXCR, TCRdb re-called the reads, giving one row per CDR3 protein. Here the sample spans some 700,000 distinct CDR3 sequences, about a third being singletons. Sample: PBMCs. These receptors all come from a human donor in good health (CMV status not recorded). Some clones in this sample may be carry-over from other donors' samples.

With regard to this clonotype: Without the conserved terminal phenylalanine or tryptophan, this CDR3 likely stems from a read error. The chain is built from TRBV20-1 and TRBJ1-6; D is possibly TRBD1 (5 bases). V was clipped by 2 bases and J by 9 bases, with 17 bases between them. Germline lookup yields CDR1 DFQATT and CDR2 SNEGSKA (reference sequence). The CDR3 spans 15 residues. CDR3 residues: CSARLGGARGSPLHL. The CDR3, as DNA: TGCAGTGCTAGATTAGGAGGGGCGCGCGGTTCACCCCTCCACCTT.

V gene TRBV12-5 combines with J gene TRBJ2-1, with D possibly being TRBD2 (7 bases). CDR3 length equals 14 residues. The germline gives CDR1 LGHNT, CDR2 FRNRAP. The germline V and J ends were trimmed by 6 bases and 10 bases, with 19 bases remaining between them. The CDR3 loop is CASGISGGEREQFF. The CDR3 coding sequence is TGTGCTAGTGGGATTTCGGGGGGCGAACGCGAGCAGTTCTTC.

The chain recombines TRBV3-1 with TRBJ2-1; D unclear. The V gene lost 0 bases and the J gene lost 6 bases, with 12 bases spanning the gap. The CDR3 consists of 15 residues. Looked up from germline, CDR1 is LGHDT and CDR2 is YNNKEL (reference sequence). CDR3 bases: TGTGCCAGCAGCCAAGATTGGTCTCGCCTCAATGAGCAGTTCTTC. Its translation is CASSQDWSRLNEQFF.

In DNA, the CDR3 is TGTGCCAGCAGTTTCCACAGGGGAGGCTACACCTTC. It specifies CASSFHRGGYTF. V gene TRBV12-3 or TRBV12-4 combines with J gene TRBJ1-2; 7 nucleotides line up with TRBD1. The V gene end was trimmed by 3 bases and the J gene end by 8 bases; junction bases not matched to a gene: 3. The CDR3 has 12 residues.

This clonotype has only a few counts. The rearrangement joins TRBV20-1 to TRBJ2-7; 7 nucleotides match TRBD2. The germline gives CDR1 DFQATT, CDR2 SNEGSKA (reference sequence). The CDR3 is made up of 15 amino acids. The V gene end was trimmed by 2 bases and the J gene end by 0 bases; junction bases not matched to a gene: 7. CDR3 DNA: TGCAGTGCTAGATCCCTAGCTAGCGGCTCCTACGAGCAGTACTTC. It encodes CSARSLASGSYEQYF.

This clonotype was counted between two and nine times. For the CDR3, the DNA is TGTGCCAGCAGTTCCCCGGGCCGGAGGGCCGCGCACAATGAGCAGTTCTTC. This translates into CASSSPGRRAAHNEQFF. The chain is built from TRBV6-5 and TRBJ2-1, with D maybe TRBD2 (6 bases). CDR1 and CDR2 from the germline V gene are MNHEY and SVGAGI. Trimming stripped 4 bases from V and 5 bases from J, with 21 bases between. This CDR3 region has 17 residues.

V is TRBV25-1 and J is TRBJ1-1; D uncertain. Trimming left V 3 bases short and J 2 bases short, with 10 bases between. The CDR3 has 14 residues. CDR1 MGHDK and CDR2 SYGVNS come from the germline V gene. CDR3 sequence reads: CASSDFNTNTEAFF. In DNA form, the CDR3 reads TGTGCCAGCAGTGATTTCAACACCAACACTGAAGCTTTCTTT.

The chain employs TRBV5-6 and TRBJ2-7; a possible D gene is TRBD2 (5 bases). V lost 4 bases, J lost 2 bases, and 10 bases lay in between. CDR1 and CDR2 from the germline V gene are SGHDT and YYEEEE. The CDR3 is made up of 13 amino acids. In DNA form, the CDR3 reads TGTGCCAGCAGCCCGGGGAAGACCTACGAGCAGTACTTC. Residues: CASSPGKTYEQYF.

CDR3 protein: CASSLLPPGGELFF. The CDR3 DNA reads TGTGCCAGCAGTTTACTCCCTCCCGGCGGGGAGCTGTTTTTT. The V call is TRBV28, the J call TRBJ2-2; unclear D gene. There are 14 residues in the CDR3. With 2 bases removed from V and 7 bases from J, the gap between germline ends came to 11 bases. Per the germline V gene, CDR1 is MDHEN and CDR2 is SYDVKM. The complete variable domain, with remaining parts taken from reference TRBV28 and TRBJ2-2, reads DVKVTQSSRYLVKRTGEKVFLECVQDMDHENMFWYRQDPGLGLRLIYFSYDVKMKEKGDIPEGYSVSREKKERFSLILESASTNQTSMYLCASSLLPPGGELFFGEGSRLTVL.

The rearrangement links TRBV5-1 to TRBJ2-7, with D possibly matching TRBD2 (6 bases). V was pared by 7 bases and J by 5 bases, with 19 bases between. The CDR3 consists of 14 residues. Germline lookup yields CDR1 SGHRS and CDR2 YFSETQ. The CDR3 region is CASGTEGRRNEQYF. The CDR3 DNA is TGCGCCAGCGGGACGGAGGGCCGGCGGAACGAGCAGTACTTC.

This clonotype was counted ten times or more. V and J are TRBV7-9 and TRBJ1-1, with 7 positions matching TRBD1. This CDR3 contains 13 residues. Per the germline V gene, CDR1 is SEHNR and CDR2 is FQNEAQ (reference sequence). V was pared by 2 bases and J by 5 bases, with 2 bases of the junction left unmatched. The CDR3 region is CASSLMTGTEAFF. In DNA form, the CDR3 reads TGTGCCAGCAGCTTAATGACAGGGACTGAAGCTTTCTTT.

The V and J genes are TRBV7-2 and TRBJ1-1; the match to TRBD1 covers 9 bases. CDR1 is SGHTA, CDR2 FQGNSA, per germline. The CDR3 spans 17 residues. With V trimmed by 2 bases and J by 1 base, 8 bases remained unmatched. This chain's CDR3 is CASSLRGQGRGNTEAFF. CDR3 coding DNA: TGTGCCAGCAGCTTACGCGGACAGGGGAGAGGGAACACTGAAGCTTTCTTT.

This clonotype was seen more than once but under ten times. The chain has TRBV11-2 and TRBJ1-1; no firm D call. This CDR3 has 15 amino acids. The V and J ends lost 1 base and 0 bases respectively, with 9 bases between them. The V gene's germline CDR1 is SGHAT and CDR2 FQNNGV. CDR3: CASSLGLQMNTEAFF. The CDR3 region has the DNA TGTGCCAGCAGCTTAGGGCTTCAGATGAACACTGAAGCTTTCTTT.

This clonotype is a singleton in its sample. The genes are TRBV15 and TRBJ2-7; the D gene is possibly TRBD1 (6 bases). Trimming shortened V by 3 bases and J by 0 bases, and 12 bases separated the two germline ends. Looked up from germline, CDR1 is LNHNV and CDR2 is YYDKDF (reference sequence). The CDR3 spans 15 residues. For the CDR3, the DNA is TGTGCCACCAGCAGGGAGACAGGTGCCTCCTACGAGCAGTACTTC. Its translation is CATSRETGASYEQYF.

This clonotype was observed a few times. The chain uses TRBV28 and TRBJ1-5; D not certain. Germline lookup yields CDR1 MDHEN and CDR2 SYDVKM. The CDR3 spans 14 residues. Trimming shortened V by 3 bases and J by 4 bases, and 10 bases separated the two germline ends. The CDR3 region is CASSFPSYNQPQHF. CDR3 nucleotide sequence: TGTGCCAGCAGTTTTCCCAGCTATAATCAGCCCCAGCATTTT.

CDR3 coding DNA: TGTGCCAGCAGCTTAGGGTTTAACGACAGGGATAAGTTAGCTTTCTTT. Translating it yields CASSLGFNDRDKLAFF. The chain couples TRBV7-9 to TRBJ1-1, with TRBD1 matching 7 bases. This CDR3 has 16 residues. Germline trimming cut 1 base from V and 10 bases from J; bases unmatched to any gene: 15. The V gene's germline CDR1 is SEHNR and CDR2 FQNEAQ (reference sequence).

This chain joins TRBV4-2 and TRBJ1-5; possibly TRBD1 for D (6 bases). Trimming took 4 bases from V and 6 from J, leaving 16 bases between them. Germline values: CDR1 LGHNA, CDR2 YNFKEQ. CDR3 length: 15 residues. The CDR3 reads CASSRASTGSQPQHF. In DNA form, the CDR3 reads TGTGCCAGCAGCCGGGCCTCAACAGGGAGTCAGCCCCAGCATTTT.

Ten or more counts support this clonotype. The chain recombines TRBV7-2 with TRBJ1-3, with a weak D call TRBD1 (6 bases). V dropped 2 bases and J dropped 2 bases, with 10 bases sitting between them. The V gene's germline CDR1 is SGHTA and CDR2 FQGNSA. The CDR3 consists of 15 residues. CDR3 sequence: CASSLLGGTGNTIYF. CDR3 in DNA: TGTGCCAGCAGCTTATTAGGGGGTACTGGAAACACCATATATTTT.

This clonotype has more than one count but fewer than ten. The chain recombines TRBV27 with TRBJ1-1; D is unresolved. The CDR3 has 15 amino acids. Germline V gene lookup returns CDR1 MNHEY and CDR2 SMNVEV (reference sequence). V was clipped by 5 bases and J by 4 bases, with 17 bases between them. CDR3 in amino acids: CASSPQLLRGTEAFF. DNA of the CDR3: TGTGCCAGCAGTCCTCAATTATTAAGAGGCACTGAAGCTTTCTTT.

The chain employs TRBV7-3 and TRBJ2-3; TRBD1 aligns across 10 bases. The CDR3 is 19 residues long. Germline CDR1 and CDR2: SGHTA and FQGTGA. Trimming took 5 bases from V and 2 from J; bases not matched to a gene: 16. CDR3 bases: TGTGCCAGCAGCCCGGGACAGGGGCTCCTTGGGGTGCACACAGATACGCAGTATTTT. Its translation is CASSPGQGLLGVHTDTQYF. The entire variable domain, with the rest obtained from reference TRBV7-3 and TRBJ2-3, is as follows: GAGVSQTPSNKVTEKGKYVELRCDPISGHTALYWYRQSLGQGPEFLIYFQGTGAADDSGLPNDRFFAVRPEGSVSTLKIQRTERGDSAVYLCASSPGQGLLGVHTDTQYFGPGTRLTVL.

This clonotype was picked up a small number of times. The V and J genes are TRBV6-2 or TRBV6-3 and TRBJ2-4; 11 nucleotides align to TRBD2. The CDR3 has 17 amino acids. Germline V CDR1 and CDR2: MNHEY, SVGEGT. Germline trimming cut 6 bases from V and 0 bases from J; bases unmatched to any gene: 7. The CDR3 region is CASRLAGARLAKNIQYF. CDR3 nucleotides: TGTGCCAGCAGACTAGCGGGAGCTAGATTAGCCAAAAACATTCAGTACTTC.

In its sample, this clonotype was seen a few times. The J gene is TRBJ2-2, the V gene TRBV28; 10 nucleotides agree with TRBD2. The CDR3 loop spans 17 amino acids. The V gene end was trimmed by 2 bases and the J gene end by 5 bases; junction bases not matched to a gene: 8. The germline V gene encodes CDR1 MDHEN and CDR2 SYDVKM. In nucleotides, the CDR3 is TGTGCCAGCAGTTTAAGGTTGTCTAGCGGGAGAACCGGGGAGCTGTTTTTT. It encodes CASSLRLSSGRTGELFF.

The chain combines TRBV4-2 with TRBJ2-1, with TRBD2 matching over 15 bases. With V trimmed by 0 bases and J by 6 bases, 12 bases remained unmatched. Germline assignment: CDR1 LGHNA and CDR2 YNFKEQ. CDR3 size: 20 residues. DNA of the CDR3: TGTGCCAGCAGCCAAGATCCCGGACTAGCGGGGGGGCTCCAGGGCAATGAGCAGTTCTTC. Its translation is CASSQDPGLAGGLQGNEQFF.